A selection of T cell receptor beta chains follows, all from one sample in a study of cytomegalovirus exposure and HLA in healthy donors. Assay: immunoSEQ multiplex PCR; the TCRdb copy retains only in-frame clones and omits some. Of some 180,000 clones in the sample, over 65% were seen once. The sequenced material came from PBMCs. The origin of the receptors is a woman in her sixties or seventies in good health and CMV-seropositive. CDR3s include the opening cysteine and the closing phenylalanine or tryptophan. A D gene is named only where the DNA matches it firmly. Not all rows give a size; the values are once, few, many and, for expanded clones, a class.

TGCGCCAGCAGCCAATCTGAGGGTATCGGGGAGCTGTTTTTT CASSQSEGIGELFF NA TRBJ2-2 TRBV4-1 NA
TGTGCCAGCAGCGGGACATCCGGGGAGCTGTTTTTT CASSGTSGELFF NA TRBJ2-2 TRBV9 NA
TGTGCCAGTAGTATAGCTAGCGGGGGCGGGGTAGAGACCCAGTACTTC CASSIASGGGVETQYF TRBD2 TRBJ2-5 TRBV19 NA
TGTGCCATCAGTGATCGACAGGGTAGCACTGAAGCTTTCTTT CAISDRQGSTEAFF TRBD1 TRBJ1-1 TRBV10-3 NA
TGTGCCATCAGCGAGGGACAGTACGGCTCACCCCTCCACTTT CAISEGQYGSPLHF TRBD1 TRBJ1-6 TRBV10-3 once
TGTGCCAGCAGCTCCCCGGGACAGGGGGGTCTTGGAGATGGCTACACCTTC CASSSPGQGGLGDGYTF TRBD1 TRBJ1-2 TRBV7-9 NA
TGTGCCAGCAGCCCAATGGGCCCCCATCCCTCCGATACGCAGTATTTT CASSPMGPHPSDTQYF NA TRBJ2-3 TRBV7-3 NA
TGTGCCAGCAGCCCTTCCCTGGGGACTAGCGGGCCCTTTTTCATTCAGTACTTC CASSPSLGTSGPFFIQYF TRBD2 TRBJ2-4 TRBV4-2 NA
TGTGCCAGTAGTATTAGCCGGGGGGCGGGTCAGCCCCAGCATTTT CASSISRGAGQPQHF NA TRBJ1-5 TRBV19 NA
TGTGCCAGTAACGGGCAGATCCGGGGTCAGCCCCAGCATTTT CASNGQIRGQPQHF NA TRBJ1-5 TRBV19 NA
TGTGCCAGCAGCCAAGAATCGGGGATCGGTGAAAAACTGTTTTTT CASSQESGIGEKLFF NA TRBJ1-4 TRBV4-2 few
TGCGCCAGCAGCCGGGGACAGGGGGACACTGAAGCTTTCTTT CASSRGQGDTEAFF TRBD1 TRBJ1-1 TRBV5-1 NA
TGTGCCAGCAGCCCGGGCGGACTTGTGGGGCAGTTCTTC CASSPGGLVGQFF NA TRBJ2-1 TRBV4-2 few
TGTGCCAGCAGCTTAGCGGGCCTAGCCAAAAACAGTCAGTACTTC CASSLAGLAKNSQYF NA TRBJ2-4 TRBV7-2 NA
TGTGCCAGCAGCGTAGAACTGGCGAGATCAGGGCAGGCCAACGTCCTGACTTTC CASSVELARSGQANVLTF NA TRBJ2-6 TRBV9 NA
TGTGCCAGTAGAAGGGCTAGCGGGAGTTCTAGCTCCTACAATGAGCAGTTCTTC CASRRASGSSSSYNEQFF TRBD2 TRBJ2-1 TRBV19 NA
TGTGCCAGCAGTCCGGACTGGCGAGAGACCCAGTACTTC CASSPDWRETQYF NA TRBJ2-5 TRBV2 NA
TGTGCCAGCAGTTTATCCCCACCTAGCGGGAGGGCGGCAGATACGCAGTATTTT CASSLSPPSGRAADTQYF TRBD2 TRBJ2-3 TRBV27 NA
TGTGCCAGCAGTTTAATGCAGGGGACGACGAGATCGCCCCAGCATTTT CASSLMQGTTRSPQHF NA TRBJ1-5 TRBV27 few
TGTGCCAGCAGCGTAGGTAACAGGGCGCAGTCCCACGAGCAGTACTTC CASSVGNRAQSHEQYF NA TRBJ2-7 TRBV9 NA
TGCGCCAGCAGCTTGGGAACAGGCTCCCTAACTGAAGCTTTCTTT CASSLGTGSLTEAFF NA TRBJ1-1 TRBV5-1 NA
TGTGCCAGCAGTTTTTCCGGGTCGGGAAATTCACCCCTCCACTTT CASSFSGSGNSPLHF NA TRBJ1-6 TRBV28 NA
TGTGCCAGCTCACCAGGACTGGCGGGGGGCACTGAAGCTTTCTTT CASSPGLAGGTEAFF NA TRBJ1-1 TRBV18 once
TGTGCCAGCAGTTTTTCGGACTACTCTGGAAACACCATATATTTT CASSFSDYSGNTIYF NA TRBJ1-3 TRBV28 once
TGCGCCAGCAGCCAAAGACGGTCCGGGACAGGGGCTTTAGAGGGGGAGCTGTTTTTT CASSQRRSGTGALEGELFF TRBD1 TRBJ2-2 TRBV4-1 NA
TGTGCCAGTAGTCTAGGACCAGGGGGAAATAATTCACCCCTCCACTTT CASSLGPGGNNSPLHF TRBD1 TRBJ1-6 TRBV19 NA
TGTGCTAGCAGCCGACAGGGGGAAGATACGCAGTATTTT CASSRQGEDTQYF TRBD1 TRBJ2-3 TRBV7-7 NA
TGTGCCAGCTCAACGGGGAGTAACTATGGCTACACCTTC CASSTGSNYGYTF NA TRBJ1-2 TRBV18 few
TGTGCCAGCAGCTCCGGGACAGGGTGGGGAGAGCAGTACTTC CASSSGTGWGEQYF TRBD1 TRBJ2-7 TRBV5-4 once
TGCGCCAGCAGCCAAGATAGTGGGACTAGCGGGACCTACGAGCAGTACTTC CASSQDSGTSGTYEQYF TRBD2 TRBJ2-7 TRBV4-1 once
TGTGCCAGCGGTTGGAGATTAGCTAACTATGGCTACACCTTC CASGWRLANYGYTF NA TRBJ1-2 TRBV7-2 NA
TGTGCCAGCAGCTTAGGGCACGGGACAGGGAAACCCTACGAGCAGTACTTC CASSLGHGTGKPYEQYF TRBD1 TRBJ2-7 TRBV11-2 NA
TGTGCCAGCTCCCCTAGCGGGGGGGCGGATACGCAGTATTTT CASSPSGGADTQYF TRBD2 TRBJ2-3 TRBV18 NA
TGTGCCAGCAGCCGACAGGGGGCGGTCACCGGGGAGCTGTTTTTT CASSRQGAVTGELFF TRBD1 TRBJ2-2 TRBV11-2 few
TGTGCCAGCCGCAGGGGCCACTCTGGAAACACCATATATTTT CASRRGHSGNTIYF NA TRBJ1-3 TRBV9 NA